The clone carrying this T cell receptor beta chain showed up just a few times. This entry comes from a study of beta chain features in type 1 diabetes. V trimming: 4 bases; J trimming: 6 bases; junction bases outside the gene matches: 4. The germline gives CDR1 SGHRS, CDR2 YFSETQ. CDR3 size: 15 residues. Reverse transcribing all isolated RNA meant expressed TCRB transcripts were sequenced. TCRdb keeps only in-frame clones here, not all; method: immunoSEQ multiplex PCR. The table lists around 400,000 clones, roughly an eighth of them singletons. The chain has TRBV5-1 and TRBJ2-3; 14 nucleotides line up with TRBD2. Material for sequencing was naive CD4+ T cells from blood. This TCR was recovered from a man in his late teens or twenties in good health. The CDR3 spells CASSPGLAGADTQYF. The DNA of the CDR3 is TGCGCCAGCAGCCCGGGACTAGCGGGGGCGGATACGCAGTATTTT.